The source of this T cell receptor (beta chain) is a study of blood T cells in healthy people across ages. This clonotype was picked up one time. The CDR3 spans 15 residues. Germline-derived CDR1 and CDR2 are DFQATT and SNEGSKA (reference sequence). V lost 0 bases and J 7 bases, leaving 13 bases between the germline ends. The second PCR ran about 6 to 12 cycles with a sample-barcoded 5' primer and J-beta primers. MiXCR, applied by TCRdb to the 5' RACE reads, yields one record per CDR3 protein. The table has around 940,000 distinct CDR3 sequences, roughly half seen once. Healthy individuals of Caucasian origin from Russia, aged about 6 to 100, served as donors.

The sample consisted of blood. The genes are TRBV20-1 and TRBJ1-6, with a tentative D call TRBD1 (6 bases). This clonotype was obtained from a woman aged 55-69 years in good health. The CDR3 nucleotides read TGCAGTGCTAGAGATCCGACAGGCGGCAATTCACCCCTCCACTTT. It encodes CSARDPTGGNSPLHF.